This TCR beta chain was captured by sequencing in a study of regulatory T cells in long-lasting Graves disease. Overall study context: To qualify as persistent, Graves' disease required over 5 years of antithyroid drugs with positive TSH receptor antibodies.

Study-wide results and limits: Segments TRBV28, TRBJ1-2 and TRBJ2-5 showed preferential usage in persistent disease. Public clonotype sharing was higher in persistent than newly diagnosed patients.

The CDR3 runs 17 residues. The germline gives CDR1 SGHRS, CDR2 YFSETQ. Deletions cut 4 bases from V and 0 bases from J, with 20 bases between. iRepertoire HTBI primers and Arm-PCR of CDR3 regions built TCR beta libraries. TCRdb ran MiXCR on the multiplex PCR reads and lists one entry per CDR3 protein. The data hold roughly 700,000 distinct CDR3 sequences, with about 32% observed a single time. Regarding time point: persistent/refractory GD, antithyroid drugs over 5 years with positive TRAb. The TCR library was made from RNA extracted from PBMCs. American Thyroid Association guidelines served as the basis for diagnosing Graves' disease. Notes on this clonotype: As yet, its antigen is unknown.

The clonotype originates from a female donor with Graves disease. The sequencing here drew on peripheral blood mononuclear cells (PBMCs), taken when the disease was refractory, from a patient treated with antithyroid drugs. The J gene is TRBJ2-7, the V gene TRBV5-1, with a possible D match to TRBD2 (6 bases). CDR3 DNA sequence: TGCGCCAGCAGCCCTGTCTGGGCAGGAGGGGACTCCTACGAGCAGTACTTC. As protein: CASSPVWAGGDSYEQYF.